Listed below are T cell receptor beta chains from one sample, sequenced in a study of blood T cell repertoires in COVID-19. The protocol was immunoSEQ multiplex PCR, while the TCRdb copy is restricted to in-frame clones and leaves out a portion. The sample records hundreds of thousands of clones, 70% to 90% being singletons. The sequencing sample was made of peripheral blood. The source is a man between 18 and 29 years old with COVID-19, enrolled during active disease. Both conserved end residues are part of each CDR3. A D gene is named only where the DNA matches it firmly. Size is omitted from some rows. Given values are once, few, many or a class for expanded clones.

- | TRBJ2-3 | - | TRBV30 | TGTGCCTGGAGTGAATCAGGGGGGCCCACAGATACGCAGTATTTT | CAWSESGGPTDTQYF
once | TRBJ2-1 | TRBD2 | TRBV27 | TGTGCCAGCCATACGACTAGCGGGAGGACGAATGAGCAGTTCTTC | CASHTTSGRTNEQFF
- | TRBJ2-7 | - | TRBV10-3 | TGTGCCATCAGTGCGGCGGGCGGTAGCTCCTACGAGCAGTACTTC | CAISAAGGSSYEQYF
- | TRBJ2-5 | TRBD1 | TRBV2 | TGTGCCAGCAAGGGGACAGACCAAGAGACCCAGTACTTC | CASKGTDQETQYF
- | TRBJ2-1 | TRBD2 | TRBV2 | TGTGCCAGCAGGCTACTAGCGGGAGCCCACAATGAGCAGTTCTTC | CASRLLAGAHNEQFF
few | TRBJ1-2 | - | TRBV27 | TGTGCCAGCAGTTTAAGCGGGTTAGGCGGTGGCTACACCTTC | CASSLSGLGGGYTF
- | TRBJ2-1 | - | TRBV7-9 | TGTGCCAGCAGCTTATTTGTCAGCGATGAGCAGTTCTTC | CASSLFVSDEQFF
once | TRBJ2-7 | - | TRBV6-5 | TGTGCCAGCAAGCCACGCTTGTCCTCCTACGAGCAGTACTTC | CASKPRLSSYEQYF
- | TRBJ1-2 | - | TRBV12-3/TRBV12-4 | TGTGCCAGCAGTTTGGCCAGCTATGGCTACACCTTC | CASSLASYGYTF
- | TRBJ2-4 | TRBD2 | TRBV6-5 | TGTGCCAGCAGTCCTCTAGCGGTAGCCAAAAACATTCAGTACTTC | CASSPLAVAKNIQYF
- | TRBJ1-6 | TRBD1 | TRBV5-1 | TGCGCCAGCAGCCTTTGGACAGGGGAGGGATATAATTCACCCCTCCACTTT | CASSLWTGEGYNSPLHF
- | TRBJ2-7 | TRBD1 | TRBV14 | TGTGCCAGCAGCCAGGACAGGGGTAACGAGCAGTACTTC | CASSQDRGNEQYF
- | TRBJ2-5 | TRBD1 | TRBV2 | TGTGCCAGCCGGGACAGGGGTGAGACCCAGTACTTC | CASRDRGETQYF
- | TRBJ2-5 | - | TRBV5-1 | TGCGCCAGCGGGTCCGAGGTCCGGGAGACCCAGTACTTC | CASGSEVRETQYF
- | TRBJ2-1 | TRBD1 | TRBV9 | TGTGCCAGCAGCGTAGACCGGGACAGGGGTTTGAATGAGCAGTTCTTC | CASSVDRDRGLNEQFF
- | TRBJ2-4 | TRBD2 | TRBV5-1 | TGCGCCAGCAGCCCCGGGGGGGCCAAAAACATTCAGTACTTC | CASSPGGAKNIQYF
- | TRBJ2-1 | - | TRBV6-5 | TGTGCCAGCAGGCAATCGGGGGACTCGGGGCAGTTCTTC | CASRQSGDSGQFF
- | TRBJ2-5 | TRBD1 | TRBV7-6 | TGTGCCAGCAGCCTGGACAGGGGACCCCAAGAGACCCAGTACTTC | CASSLDRGPQETQYF
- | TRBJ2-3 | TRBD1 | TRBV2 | TGTGCCAGCAAGGTGGGACAGATCGCAGATACGCAGTATTTT | CASKVGQIADTQYF
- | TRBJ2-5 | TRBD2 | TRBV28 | TGTGCCAGCAGTTTAGGGGGGACTAGCGGGAGTGTCCGAGAGACCCAGTACTTC | CASSLGGTSGSVRETQYF
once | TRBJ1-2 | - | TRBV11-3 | TGTGCCAGCAGCTCAGGGTACGGCTACACCTTC | CASSSGYGYTF
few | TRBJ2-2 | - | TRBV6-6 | TGTGCCAGCAGTTCTCAGGGGAACACCGGGGAGCTGTTTTTT | CASSSQGNTGELFF
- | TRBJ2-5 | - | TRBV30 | TGTGCCTGGAGTCAGGTCCAAGAGACCCAGTACTTC | CAWSQVQETQYF
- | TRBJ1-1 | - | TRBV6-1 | TGTGCCAGCAGTGAACGGTTGAACACTGAAGCTTTCTTT | CASSERLNTEAFF
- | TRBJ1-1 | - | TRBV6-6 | TGTGCCAGCAGCCTCGACAGCGTCACTGAAGCTTTCTTT | CASSLDSVTEAFF
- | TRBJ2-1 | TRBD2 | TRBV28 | TGTGCCAGTACTAGCGGGAGGCTAGTCTACAATGAGCAGTTCTTC | CASTSGRLVYNEQFF
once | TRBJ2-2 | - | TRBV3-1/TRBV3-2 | TGTGCCAGCAGAGGGGGGGGCAGGAACACCGGGGAGCTGTTTTTT | CASRGGGRNTGELFF
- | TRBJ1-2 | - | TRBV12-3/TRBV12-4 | TGTGCCAGCAGGAAGGGGGGGGATGGCTACACCTTC | CASRKGGDGYTF
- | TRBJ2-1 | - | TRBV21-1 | TGTGCCAGCAGCCCTTCCGGGACAGGGTCCTACAATGAGCAGTTCTTC | CASSPSGTGSYNEQFF
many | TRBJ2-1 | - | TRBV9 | TGTGCCAGCAGCCCAGGCCGGGGATACAATGAGCAGTTCTTC | CASSPGRGYNEQFF
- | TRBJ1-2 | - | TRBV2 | TGTGCCAGCAGTCCCGGAGACCTTAACTATGGCTACACCTTC | CASSPGDLNYGYTF
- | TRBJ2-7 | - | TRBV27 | TGTGCCAGCAGCCTATCTCGCCTTGAGGGTTGGTTC | CASSLSRLEGWF
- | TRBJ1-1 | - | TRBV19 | TGTGCCAGTAGTAAGGACAATGCCAGGGGTTACACTGAAGCTTTCTTT | CASSKDNARGYTEAFF
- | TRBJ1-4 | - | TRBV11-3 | TGTGCCAGCAGCTTAGGATCGACAGAATGTAATGAAAAACTGTTTTTT | CASSLGSTECNEKLFF
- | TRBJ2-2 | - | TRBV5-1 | TGCGCCAGCAGCTCGACAGAGAGCGCGAACACCGGGGAGCTGTTTTTT | CASSSTESANTGELFF
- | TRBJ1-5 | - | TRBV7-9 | TGTGCCAGCAGCAAGACTGGAGCTTATAGCAATCAGCCCCAGCATTTT | CASSKTGAYSNQPQHF
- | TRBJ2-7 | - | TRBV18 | TGTGCCAGCTCACCACGGTCTCTAGACCGCGAGCAGTACTTC | CASSPRSLDREQYF
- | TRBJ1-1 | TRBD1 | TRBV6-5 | TGTGCCAGCAGTACAGGGGGATGGGGTAACACTGAAGCTTTCTTT | CASSTGGWGNTEAFF
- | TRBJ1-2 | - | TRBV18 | TGTGCCAGCTCTCTAGACAGAGAAAATGGCTACACCTTC | CASSLDRENGYTF
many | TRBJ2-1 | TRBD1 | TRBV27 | TGTGCCAGCAGTTCCCTGCGGCAGGGGGCTTACAATGAGCAGTTCTTC | CASSSLRQGAYNEQFF
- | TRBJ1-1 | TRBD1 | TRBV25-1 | TGTGCCAGCTCGGACAGGGCGAACACTGAAGCTTTCTTT | CASSDRANTEAFF
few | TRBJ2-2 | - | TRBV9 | TGTGCCAGCAGCGTAGAAGGAGGGCCTGGCGGGGAGCTGTTTTTT | CASSVEGGPGGELFF
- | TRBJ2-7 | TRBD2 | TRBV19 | TGTGCCAGTAGTTCTGGACTAGCGGGCCCCTACGAGCAGTACTTC | CASSSGLAGPYEQYF
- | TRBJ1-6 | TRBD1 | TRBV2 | TGTGCCAGTAAGTTTGAAGGGGACAGGATCGGTTCACCCCTCCACTTT | CASKFEGDRIGSPLHF
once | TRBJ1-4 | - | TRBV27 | TGTGCCAGCAGTTTACAGGCTGGTAATGAAAAACTGTTTTTT | CASSLQAGNEKLFF
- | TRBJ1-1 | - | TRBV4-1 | TGCGCCAGCAGCCAACCGAATTTCCAGGAAGCAGCTTTCTTT | CASSQPNFQEAAFF
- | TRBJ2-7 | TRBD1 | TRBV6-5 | TGTGCCAGCAATACGAGGGACAGCCACTACGAGCAGTACTTC | CASNTRDSHYEQYF
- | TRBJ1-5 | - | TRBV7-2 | TGTGCCAGCAGCCCCCGAGGAAGGGGGGGTAGCAATCAGCCCCAGCATTTT | CASSPRGRGGSNQPQHF
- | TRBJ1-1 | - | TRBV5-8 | TGTGCCAGCAGCTTATCACAGGGAATAGGGGTTGCTTTCTTT | CASSLSQGIGVAFF
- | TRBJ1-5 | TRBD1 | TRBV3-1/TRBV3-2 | TGTGCCAGCAGCCAAGGGCAGGGGGCCAATCAGCCCCAGCATTTT | CASSQGQGANQPQHF
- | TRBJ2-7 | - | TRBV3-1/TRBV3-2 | TGTGCCAGCAGCCAAAACCGACTCTCCTACGAGCAGTACTTC | CASSQNRLSYEQYF
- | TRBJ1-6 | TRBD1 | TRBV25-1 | TGTGCCAGCAGTCCCGCCGGGACAGGGGGTAATTCACCCCTCCACTTT | CASSPAGTGGNSPLHF
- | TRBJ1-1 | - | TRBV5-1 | TGCGCCAGCAGCTTCGGGGGGATAGTTGAAGCTTTCTTT | CASSFGGIVEAFF
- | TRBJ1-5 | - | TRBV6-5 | TGTGCCAGCAGACCACTCAATAATCAGCCCCAGCATTTT | CASRPLNNQPQHF
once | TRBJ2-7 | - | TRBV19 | TGTGCCAGTAGGGGTTGGAGCTCCTACGAGCAGTACTTC | CASRGWSSYEQYF